Listed here are 12 T cell receptor beta chains from one sample, sequenced in a study of blood T cell repertoires in COVID-19. Sequencing used immunoSEQ multiplex PCR; TCRdb keeps in-frame clones, though not all of them. The sample carries 80,000 to 90,000 clones, roughly three quarters recorded once. Sequencing was done on a sample of peripheral blood. Receptors were obtained from a man in his 70s with acute or convalescent COVID-19.

This sequence joins TRBV10-3 and TRBJ2-2; 8 bases are a match to TRBD2. The germline V gene has CDR1 ENHRY and CDR2 SYGVKD. This CDR3 has 18 residues. The junction had 6 bases not matched to a gene; V was cut back by 0 bases and J by 0 bases. Here the CDR3 reads CAISESTRGASNTGELFF. CDR3 bases: TGTGCCATCAGTGAGTCGACGCGGGGGGCATCGAACACCGGGGAGCTGTTTTTT.

This rearrangement joins TRBV6-6 to TRBJ1-5, with D unresolved. The V end lost 5 bases, the J end lost 5 bases, and 13 bases lay between the germline ends. CDR1 and CDR2 (germline): MNHNY, SVGAGI (reference sequence). CDR3 length: 14 amino acids. Written as DNA, the CDR3 is TGTGCCAGCAGTAAGTCCTCGCCGGATCAGCCCCAGCATTTT. Residues: CASSKSSPDQPQHF.

The rearrangement uses TRBV14 and TRBJ1-2; D is uncertain. Trimming took off 0 bases at V and 5 bases at J, with 19 bases between the two ends. The length of the CDR3 is 17 residues. CDR1 is SGHDN, CDR2 FVKESK, per germline. For the CDR3, the DNA is TGTGCCAGCAGCCAAGATGAAAAGGGATCGGGAATTTATGGCTACACCTTC. Translated, it gives CASSQDEKGSGIYGYTF.

The chain's CDR3 is CASSIGEGSEQYV. The CDR3 DNA reads TGTGCCAGTAGTATAGGGGAGGGTAGCGAGCAGTACGTC. The V and J genes are TRBV19 and TRBJ2-7; TRBD2 agrees at 7 bases. The junction had 3 bases not matched to a gene; V was cut back by 1 base and J by 6 bases. Germline lookup yields CDR1 LNHDA and CDR2 SQIVND (reference sequence). This CDR3 spans 13 amino acids.

In its sample, this clone was seen once. This sequence joins TRBV5-4 and TRBJ1-6; D might be TRBD1 (5 bases). CDR3 length: 14 amino acids. Trimming pared 4 bases from V and 9 bases from J, leaving 14 bases between. From germline, CDR1 is SGHNT and CDR2 YYREEE (reference sequence). The CDR3 protein is CASSPGGVGSPLHF. CDR3 coding DNA: TGTGCCAGCAGCCCCGGGGGGGTTGGTTCACCCCTCCACTTT.

This clone was counted once. The genes are TRBV6-2 or TRBV6-3 and TRBJ1-5; D gene ambiguous. Trimming took off 2 bases at V and 7 bases at J, with 21 bases between the two ends. The CDR3 has 17 residues. Per the germline V gene, CDR1 is MNHEY and CDR2 is SVGEGT. The CDR3 DNA follows: TGTGCCAGCAGTTACCATAACAGCGGGGTTCAGAGACAGCCCCAGCATTTT. Protein sequence: CASSYHNSGVQRQPQHF.

The rearrangement joins TRBV15 to TRBJ1-5, with 8 nucleotides matching TRBD1. Germline trimming cut 5 bases from V and 3 bases from J; bases unmatched to any gene: 9. Germline V lookup: CDR1 LNHNV, CDR2 YYDKDF (reference sequence). This CDR3 is built from 16 residues. The CDR3 sequence: CATSDGQGGYNQPQHF. The DNA of the CDR3 is TGTGCCACCAGCGACGGACAGGGTGGTTACAATCAGCCCCAGCATTTT.

The chain links TRBV11-3 to TRBJ2-2, with 7 positions matching TRBD2. The CDR3 spans 18 residues. The V gene end was trimmed by 2 bases and the J gene end by 2 bases; junction bases not matched to a gene: 11. Germline values: CDR1 SGHNT, CDR2 YENEEA. CDR3 loop: CASSLMRRGGLNTGELFF. The DNA for the CDR3 is TGTGCCAGCAGCTTAATGCGGCGCGGGGGACTTAACACCGGGGAGCTGTTTTTT.

This clone has only one observation. The J gene is TRBJ2-2, the V gene TRBV19, with TRBD2 identical over 13 bases. In germline, CDR1 is LNHDA, CDR2 SQIVND (reference sequence). Trimming at V came to 6 bases and at J to 0 bases, leaving 4 bases not matched to a gene. This CDR3 contains 17 residues. CDR3 nucleotides: TGTGCCAGTAGCAGGACTAGCGGGGGATCGAACACCGGGGAGCTGTTTTTT. It is translated as CASSRTSGGSNTGELFF.

J is TRBJ1-1 and V is TRBV27; D is undetermined. In germline, CDR1 is MNHEY, CDR2 SMNVEV (reference sequence). V was clipped by 3 bases and J by 5 bases, with 13 bases between them. CDR3 length equals 14 residues. The CDR3: CASSLNNIWTEAFF. The CDR3 DNA is TGTGCCAGCAGTTTGAACAACATCTGGACTGAAGCTTTCTTT.

The chain is built from TRBV5-1 and TRBJ2-5; tentative D call: TRBD1 (7 bases). The germline CDR1 and CDR2 sequences are SGHRS and YFSETQ. V shed 4 bases and J shed 5 bases, with 21 bases lying between them. The CDR3 loop spans 16 amino acids. In DNA, the CDR3 is TGCGCCAGCAGCGCCCTCCCGCAGGGGGGCGCGGAGACCCAGTACTTC. The encoded protein is CASSALPQGGAETQYF.

The rearrangement joins TRBV28 to TRBJ1-6; D gene ambiguous. The V gene's germline CDR1 is MDHEN and CDR2 SYDVKM. The CDR3 loop spans 13 amino acids. The ends were cut back, 3 bases at V and 8 bases at J, with 8 bases in the middle. Written as DNA, the CDR3 is TGTGCCAGCAGTTTGAGTGAGGATTCACCCCTCCACTTT. This encodes CASSLSEDSPLHF. The variable domain in full, with the rest retrieved from reference TRBV28 and TRBJ1-6, is DVKVTQSSRYLVKRTGEKVFLECVQDMDHENMFWYRQDPGLGLRLIYFSYDVKMKEKGDIPEGYSVSREKKERFSLILESASTNQTSMYLCASSLSEDSPLHFGNGTRLTVT.